The present T cell receptor beta chain was sequenced within a study of T cells in localized non-small cell lung cancer. Points on this clone: Its cognate antigen is unknown.

The CDR3 contains 15 residues. V was clipped by 4 bases and J by 3 bases; unmatched bases: 3. Germline V gene sequence: CDR1 KGHSH, CDR2 LQKENI. Study findings and constraints: Tumor showed lower T cell clonality than uninvolved adjacent lung, where it was highest.

The data were produced by immunoSEQ multiplex PCR, yet TCRdb's version contains in-frame clones alone and is incomplete. The repertoire includes more than 2,000 clones, approximately 17% of them detected once, and over 9.5% sits in the top ten. The material was normal lung tissue next to the tumor, obtained before any cancer treatment. This sequence was found in a man aged 35-75 years with stage I squamous cell lung carcinoma. This rearrangement joins TRBV18 to TRBJ2-3; 11 positions match TRBD2. CDR3 DNA: TGTGCCAGCTCACTAGCGGGAGGGCCGACAGATACGCAGTATTTT. Its translation is CASSLAGGPTDTQYF.